A single sample gave rise to the 8 T cell receptor beta chains below, sequenced in a study of cytomegalovirus exposure and HLA in healthy donors. This PCR relied on a set of 60 Vbeta primers and 13 Jbeta primers. Profiled with immunoSEQ multiplex PCR; TCRdb holds only in-frame clones, not every one. The sample yields approximately 140,000 clones, 70% to 85% seen once. Specimen: PBMCs. The source of these receptors is a boy aged 5 to 17 in good health and CMV-seronegative.

The rearrangement joins TRBV5-6 to TRBJ2-5; no clear D gene. V was shortened by 1 base and J by 7 bases, with 5 bases between the two germline ends. Germline V lookup: CDR1 SGHDT, CDR2 YYEEEE. CDR3 size: 11 residues. The CDR3 nucleotides read TGTGCCAGCAGCTTGCGCGGGACCCAGTACTTC. Its translation: CASSLRGTQYF.

As for this clone: This specimen includes other DNA sequences encoding the same CDR3. The chain is built from TRBV9 and TRBJ2-7; 10 positions agree with TRBD1. Germline V CDR1 and CDR2: SGDLS, YYNGEE. There are 15 residues in the CDR3. Trimming at V came to 8 bases and at J to 4 bases, leaving 12 bases not matched to a gene. DNA for the CDR3: TGTGCCAGTAGCCCTACGGGACAGGGGAGGTACGAGCAGTACTTC. Residues: CASSPTGQGRYEQYF.

V usage is TRBV6-5 and J usage is TRBJ2-7; no firm D call. The CDR3 sequence is 15 residues long. Germline V gene data show CDR1 as MNHEY and CDR2 as SVGAGI. The germline V and J ends were trimmed by 5 bases and 2 bases, with 16 bases remaining between them. CDR3 nucleotides: TGTGCCAGCAGTCTTACACAGACACATACCTACGAGCAGTACTTC. Translating gives CASSLTQTHTYEQYF.

The chain joins TRBV27 to TRBJ2-2, with D unresolved. Trimming took off 5 bases at V and 6 bases at J, with 13 bases between the two ends. This CDR3 is built from 14 residues. Looked up from germline, CDR1 is MNHEY and CDR2 is SMNVEV (reference sequence). In nucleotides, the CDR3 is TGTGCCAGCAGTCAATTCCTAGGTTCCGGGGAGCTGTTTTTT. Its translation is CASSQFLGSGELFF.

V is TRBV2 and J is TRBJ2-7, with 7 bases identical to TRBD1. V was clipped by 4 bases and J by 3 bases; unmatched bases: 3. Germline V CDR1 and CDR2: SNHLY, FYNNEI. This CDR3 contains 13 residues. The chain's CDR3 is CASSGTGVYEQYF. Written as DNA, the CDR3 is TGTGCCAGCAGTGGCACAGGGGTCTACGAGCAGTACTTC. Full variable domain (rest looked up from reference TRBV2 and TRBJ2-7): EPEVTQTPSHQVTQMGQEVILRCVPISNHLYFYWYRQILGQKVEFLVSFYNNEISEKSEIFDDQFSVERPDGSNFTLKIRSTKLEDSAMYFCASSGTGVYEQYFGPGTRLTVT.

This clone was observed a few times. The rearrangement links TRBV5-4 to TRBJ1-3; 7 bases match TRBD1. The CDR3 contains 17 residues. V shed 4 bases and J 0 bases; nucleotides not matched to a gene: 10. The germline V gene has CDR1 SGHNT and CDR2 YYREEE (reference sequence). CDR3 nucleotide sequence: TGTGCCAGCAGCCGGGACAGCGCGATGAGCTCTGGAAACACCATATATTTT. Translating it yields CASSRDSAMSSGNTIYF.

The chain carries TRBV30 and TRBJ1-4; unclear D gene. Trimming cost V 2 bases and J 8 bases, with 12 bases left between them. From germline, CDR1 is GTSNPN and CDR2 SVGIG (reference sequence). This CDR3 region has 13 residues. This chain's CDR3 is CAWSWEVREKLFF. The CDR3 bases are TGTGCCTGGAGTTGGGAGGTACGGGAAAAACTGTTTTTT.

The chain carries TRBV7-2 and TRBJ2-1; TRBD2 matches at 8 bases. The CDR3 consists of 15 residues. The V gene end was trimmed by 0 bases and the J gene end by 8 bases; junction bases not matched to a gene: 6. Germline V gene lookup returns CDR1 SGHTA and CDR2 FQGNSA. The CDR3 sequence is CASSLAAGVNYEQFF. The CDR3 region has the DNA TGTGCCAGCAGCTTAGCAGCGGGAGTTAACTATGAGCAGTTCTTC.